The T cell receptor beta chain under discussion was sequenced for a study of blood T cell repertoires in COVID-19 (dated by TCRdb to about 2020). Study-level background: Collaborator samples came from the United States, Italy and Spain and covered acute and convalescent phases of COVID-19. The material from the prospective study consisted of cDNA or gDNA derived from T cells, B-cell-depleted T cells, or PBMCs. Subjects who had been exposed to COVID-19, were actively infected with it, or had recovered from it provided the deeply sampled blood TCRbeta repertoires that made up the dataset. The repertoires were made available in a free public database intended to serve as a resource for research on the immune response to SARS-CoV-2. Samples were obtained from the ongoing ImmuneRACE study (first 160 participants) and from some 1,300 subjects provided by 6 global collaborators. A de-identified subject ID, COVID-19 status, age in years and sex were almost always included in the sample metadata. Where available, HLA class I and class II types were taken from metadata supplied by the sample provider and were not determined by assay-based typing. Findings and caveats that apply to the study as a whole: The quantity of clinical and demographic metadata differed by source and by participant and was supplied without curation.

TCRbeta CDR3 regions were amplified from genomic DNA by means of the immunoSEQ Assay, a bias-controlled multiplex PCR. For the original study's pipeline: Within the assay, amplification of reference gene primers was used to estimate how many nucleated cells each sample contained. To quantify the absolute abundance of each unique TCRbeta CDR3 rearrangement, sequence reads were collapsed and filtered. For each sample, productive Simpson clonality was calculated by taking the square root of Simpson's diversity index across productive rearrangements. TCRdb took over this immuneACCESS table, retaining in-frame rearrangements with V and J assigned. Such tables are incomplete; in checked studies, under half of the missing clones stem from an unresolved V gene, and the remainder is unexplained. V, J and clone size were drawn from that table, and D and trimming were deduced from the DNA. The sample table lists 150,000 to 200,000 clones, around 80% of them with a count of one. The top ten clonotypes cover 7% to 10% of the sample.

Collaborating institutions collected whole blood in K2EDTA tubes following their own protocols. For TCRbeta analysis, collaborator samples were shipped as frozen whole blood, as isolated PBMCs, or as DNA extracted from either sample type. As concerns this clone: No antigen is known for it. No per-base quality is available; no much larger clone lies one base away.

Reading the germline V gene (reference sequence) gives CDR1 LNHDA and CDR2 SQIVND. The CDR3 covers 18 residues, taking in both the cysteine and the phenylalanine. The sequence is cut down to CDR3 DNA, 54 bases in frame from base 1. For this chain, trimming is 3 bases at the V end and 6 bases at the J end, and the number of junction bases without a gene match is 15. Recombination joined TRBV19 with TRBJ2-4; a stretch of 9 junction bases matches TRBD2. This receptor was taken from a man in his 60s with acute or convalescent COVID-19. The material sequenced was peripheral blood. The CDR3: CASSMGLAQNDPGNIQYF. The DNA reads TGTGCCAGTAGTATGGGACTAGCACAAAACGATCCGGGAAACATTCAGTACTTC.